Following are 25 T cell receptor beta chains from one sample sequenced in a study of blood T cell repertoires in COVID-19. The repertoire was sequenced with immunoSEQ multiplex PCR; TCRdb's copy has only in-frame clones and lacks some. The sample lists 40,000 to 45,000 clones, more than 85% occurring once. Sequenced: peripheral blood. These TCRs come from a human donor in a cohort sampled during active COVID-19.

V gene TRBV2 combines with J gene TRBJ2-1; weak D call: TRBD2 (6 bases). This CDR3 has 16 residues. The ends were cut back, 8 bases at V and 0 bases at J, with 17 bases in the middle. The germline V gene encodes CDR1 SNHLY and CDR2 FYNNEI. The CDR3 DNA is TGTGCCAGCGTCACCGGGACTCCAAGCTCCTACAATGAGCAGTTCTTC. This translates into CASVTGTPSSYNEQFF.

The J gene is TRBJ1-2, the V gene TRBV5-1; D is perhaps TRBD1 (6 bases). CDR1 is SGHRS and CDR2 is YFSETQ in the germline V gene. Trimming took 2 bases from V and 2 from J, leaving 13 bases between them. The CDR3 has 15 amino acids. CDR3 region: CASSLSTGSNYGYTF. The CDR3 DNA sequence: TGCGCCAGCAGCTTATCAACAGGGTCAAACTATGGCTACACCTTC.

V and J are TRBV29-1 and TRBJ1-1; unclear D gene. Germline CDR1 is SQVTM and CDR2 is ANQGSEA. The CDR3 sequence is 16 residues long. V lost 2 bases to trimming and J lost 3 bases, with 19 bases between them. CDR3 coding DNA: TGCAGCGTTGAATCGGGGTTGTATTTCTCGGACACTGAAGCTTTCTTT. Translated, it gives CSVESGLYFSDTEAFF. The whole variable domain, filled in from reference TRBV29-1 and TRBJ1-1, reads SAVISQKPSRDICQRGTSLTIQCQVDSQVTMMFWYRQQPGQSLTLIATANQGSEATYESGFVIDKFPISRPNLTFSTLTVSNMSPEDSSIYLCSVESGLYFSDTEAFFGQGTRLTVV.

The chain combines TRBV7-2 with TRBJ2-2; possible D gene TRBD2, 6 bases. V shed 1 base and J shed 10 bases, with 13 bases lying between them. This CDR3 is 14 amino acids long. Germline-derived CDR1 and CDR2 are SGHTA and FQGNSA. The CDR3 DNA sequence: TGTGCCAGCAGCTTAGTCACTAGCTCAGTGGAGCTGTTTTTT. Translation: CASSLVTSSVELFF. The entire variable domain, with the rest obtained from reference TRBV7-2 and TRBJ2-2, is as follows: GAGVSQSPSNKVTEKGKDVELRCDPISGHTALYWYRQSLGQGLEFLIYFQGNSAPDKSGLPSDRFSAERTGGSVSTLTIQRTQQEDSAVYLCASSLVTSSVELFFGEGSRLTVL.

V gene TRBV10-3 combines with J gene TRBJ1-5; 7 bases map to TRBD1. The CDR3 spans 14 residues. V dropped 4 bases and J dropped 0; count of bases not matched to a gene: 0. CDR1 ENHRY and CDR2 SYGVKD come from the germline V gene. The CDR3 protein is CAISGQGSNQPQHF. The CDR3 DNA sequence: TGTGCCATCAGTGGACAGGGTAGCAATCAGCCCCAGCATTTT.

V gene TRBV9 combines with J gene TRBJ2-1, with 8 positions matching TRBD2. Trimming took 0 bases from V and 0 from J; bases not matched to a gene: 2. There are 16 residues in the CDR3. Germline CDR1 SGDLS, CDR2 YYNGEE. As DNA, the CDR3 is TGTGCCAGCAGCGTAGACGGGAGGGCCTCCTACAATGAGCAGTTCTTC. Protein sequence: CASSVDGRASYNEQFF.

The V gene is TRBV6-4, the J gene TRBJ2-2; 9 nucleotides align to TRBD1. The CDR3 has 14 amino acids. The V gene's germline CDR1 is MRHNA and CDR2 SNTAGT. J was trimmed by 3 bases and V by 4 bases; bases with no gene match: 0. The DNA for the CDR3 is TGTGCCAGCAGTGGGACAGGGGACACCGGGGAGCTGTTTTTT. Translation gives CASSGTGDTGELFF.

This clone was recorded a few times. The DNA of the CDR3 is TGTGCCAGCAGTTCGATTCCGGGACTAGCGGGGATTCTCGGCGGGGAGCTGTTTTTT. Encoded protein: CASSSIPGLAGILGGELFF. The genes are TRBV27 and TRBJ2-2; 13 bases line up with TRBD2. Germline V gene lookup returns CDR1 MNHEY and CDR2 SMNVEV (reference sequence). This CDR3 spans 19 amino acids. The V segment lost 4 bases and the J segment 7 bases; nucleotides outside the gene matches: 15.

The chain joins TRBV14 to TRBJ2-3, with D possibly matching TRBD2 (5 bases). The germline V and J ends were trimmed by 0 bases and 9 bases, with 16 bases remaining between them. Germline V gene data show CDR1 as SGHDN and CDR2 as FVKESK. The CDR3 extends over 15 amino acids. DNA of the CDR3: TGTGCCAGCAGCCAAGAAGCCGGGGTGGTGGAGACGCAGTATTTT. Amino acid sequence: CASSQEAGVVETQYF. Supplemented by reference TRBV14 and TRBJ2-3, the full variable domain reads EAGVTQFPSHSVIEKGQTVTLRCDPISGHDNLYWYRRVMGKEIKFLLHFVKESKQDESGMPNNRFLAERTGGTYSTLKVQPAELEDSGVYFCASSQEAGVVETQYFGPGTRLTVL.

This chain connects TRBV2 to TRBJ2-1; D remains unclear. The CDR3 length is 14 residues. CDR1 SNHLY and CDR2 FYNNEI come from the germline V gene. V was shortened by 7 bases and J by 0 bases, with 10 bases between the two germline ends. The CDR3 is CASTPHGSYNEQFF. The CDR3 DNA is TGTGCCAGCACCCCTCACGGCTCCTACAATGAGCAGTTCTTC.

The rearrangement links TRBV5-1 to TRBJ2-2, with D uncertain. The germline V gene encodes CDR1 SGHRS and CDR2 YFSETQ. V was trimmed by 0 bases and J by 2 bases, leaving 5 bases between them. This CDR3 is 14 amino acids long. CDR3 DNA: TGCGCCAGCAGCTTGGAAGCTAACACCGGGGAGCTGTTTTTT. Protein product: CASSLEANTGELFF.

This clone was picked up one time. This chain connects TRBV7-9 to TRBJ1-1; perhaps TRBD1 as D (5 bases). The CDR3 has 14 amino acids. The V and J ends lost 5 bases and 0 bases respectively, with 10 bases between them. From germline, CDR1 is SEHNR and CDR2 FQNEAQ (reference sequence). The CDR3 region is CASSDSRVNTEAFF. The CDR3 bases are TGTGCCAGCAGCGACAGTCGTGTGAACACTGAAGCTTTCTTT.

The chain couples TRBV5-1 to TRBJ1-2; D remains unclear. Trimming took 0 bases from V and 1 from J, leaving 7 bases between them. Germline values: CDR1 SGHRS, CDR2 YFSETQ. The CDR3 sequence is 14 residues long. The chain's CDR3 is CASSLDRDNYGYTF. In nucleotides, the CDR3 is TGCGCCAGCAGCTTGGACCGGGATAACTATGGCTACACCTTC.

The V and J genes are TRBV11-3 and TRBJ2-1, with 10 positions matching TRBD1. The CDR3 extends over 17 amino acids. The trim removed 5 bases at V and 6 bases at J, leaving 13 bases unmatched. Germline V lookup: CDR1 SGHNT, CDR2 YENEEA. CDR3 coding DNA: TGTGCCAGCAGCACGGGCACTGGACAGGGGGGGACCAATGAGCAGTTCTTC. Residues: CASSTGTGQGGTNEQFF.

The chain links TRBV30 to TRBJ2-3; 8 positions agree with TRBD2. Germline CDR1 and CDR2: GTSNPN and SVGIG (reference sequence). The junction had 14 bases not matched to a gene; V was cut back by 0 bases and J by 6 bases. This CDR3 region has 17 residues. The CDR3 region is CAWSVLGRGAKGDTQYF. DNA of the CDR3: TGTGCCTGGAGTGTACTGGGGCGGGGGGCTAAAGGGGATACGCAGTATTTT.

The genes are TRBV25-1 and TRBJ2-7; D unresolved. Deletions cut 3 bases from V and 2 bases from J, with 8 bases between. The CDR3 runs to 13 residues. The germline V gene encodes CDR1 MGHDK and CDR2 SYGVNS. The CDR3 DNA reads TGTGCCAGCAGTGAGGTTGGCACCTACGAGCAGTACTTC. Its translation: CASSEVGTYEQYF.

The V call is TRBV4-1, the J call TRBJ2-7, with 11 positions matching TRBD2. After removal of 4 bases from V and 6 bases from J, the junction contained 8 bases not matched to a gene. The CDR3 is 15 residues long. The V gene's germline CDR1 is MGHRA and CDR2 YSYEKL. The CDR3 DNA reads as TGCGCCAGCAGCCCTAGACTAGCGGGAACCTCCGAGCAGTACTTC. Protein: CASSPRLAGTSEQYF.

This clone was counted once. The chain links TRBV29-1 to TRBJ1-2; D is possibly TRBD1 (5 bases). Per germline, CDR1 SQVTM and CDR2 ANQGSEA. V was pared by 6 bases and J by 7 bases, with 12 bases between. The CDR3 sequence is 11 residues long. For the CDR3, the DNA is TGCAGCGTCGTTCAGGGTGGTGGCTACACCTTC. Its protein is CSVVQGGGYTF.

The J gene is TRBJ2-3, the V gene TRBV30, with a tentative D call TRBD2 (6 bases). V dropped 5 bases and J dropped 6 bases, with 21 bases sitting between them. Germline CDR1 is GTSNPN and CDR2 is SVGIG (reference sequence). The CDR3 has 15 amino acids. CDR3 nucleotide sequence: TGTGCCTGGCTCCCCGTGGGGACTTATAAGGATACGCAGTATTTT. Amino acid sequence: CAWLPVGTYKDTQYF.

CDR3: CASSLVGGWGPSDEQYF. CDR3 DNA: TGTGCCAGCAGCTTAGTAGGAGGGTGGGGACCTTCGGATGAGCAGTACTTC. The chain couples TRBV7-2 to TRBJ2-7, with D perhaps matching TRBD2 (6 bases). Germline V CDR1 and CDR2: SGHTA, FQGNSA. Trimming removed 1 base at V and 7 bases at J, with 23 bases between. The CDR3 extends over 17 amino acids.

This chain links TRBV6-5 with TRBJ1-1, with a tentative D call TRBD1 (6 bases). The CDR3 consists of 13 residues. Looked up from germline, CDR1 is MNHEY and CDR2 is SVGAGI. Trimming left V 5 bases short and J 3 bases short, with 10 bases between. The CDR3 DNA reads TGTGCCAGCAGTATTAACAGGGACACTGAAGCTTTCTTT. Protein: CASSINRDTEAFF.

V is TRBV19 and J is TRBJ2-4; 8 nucleotides line up with TRBD2. V shed 6 bases, J shed 0 bases, and the junction held 7 bases outside the gene matches. CDR3 length equals 16 residues. Germline assignment: CDR1 LNHDA and CDR2 SQIVND (reference sequence). The CDR3 nucleotides read TGTGCCAGTAGCGGGAGGGGTGGCCTAGCCAAAAACATTCAGTACTTC. Residues: CASSGRGGLAKNIQYF.

The chain employs TRBV5-5 and TRBJ1-5, with unresolved D. Germline V lookup: CDR1 SGHKS, CDR2 YYEKEE (reference sequence). The CDR3 extends over 14 amino acids. Trimming took off 1 base at V and 4 bases at J, with 9 bases between the two ends. CDR3 sequence reads: CASSLQLANQPQHF. The CDR3, as DNA: TGTGCCAGCAGCTTGCAGTTAGCAAATCAGCCCCAGCATTTT.

The rearrangement links TRBV7-2 to TRBJ2-7, with D possibly being TRBD1 (5 bases). CDR3 length: 15 amino acids. Germline assignment: CDR1 SGHTA and CDR2 FQGNSA. The ends were cut back, 1 base at V and 3 bases at J, with 13 bases in the middle. The CDR3: CASSLGSGNIYEQYF. In DNA, the CDR3 is TGTGCCAGCAGCTTAGGGTCAGGGAACATCTACGAGCAGTACTTC.

The chain couples TRBV4-2 to TRBJ2-2; unclear D gene. This CDR3 is built from 14 residues. Deletions cut 3 bases from V and 7 bases from J, with 12 bases between. CDR1 and CDR2 (germline): LGHNA, YNFKEQ. CDR3 bases: TGTGCCAGCAGCCAGGATTTAGAGGTCGGGGAGCTGTTTTTT. Amino acid sequence: CASSQDLEVGELFF.